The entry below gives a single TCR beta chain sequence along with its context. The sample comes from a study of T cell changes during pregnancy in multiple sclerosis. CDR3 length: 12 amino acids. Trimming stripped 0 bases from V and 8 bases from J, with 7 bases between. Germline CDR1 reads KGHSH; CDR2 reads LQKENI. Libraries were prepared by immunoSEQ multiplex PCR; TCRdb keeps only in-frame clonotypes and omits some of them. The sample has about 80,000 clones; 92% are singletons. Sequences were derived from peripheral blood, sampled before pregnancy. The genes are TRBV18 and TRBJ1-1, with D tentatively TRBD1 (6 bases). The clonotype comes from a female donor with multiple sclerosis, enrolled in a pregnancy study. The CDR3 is CASSPPQGEAFF. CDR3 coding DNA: TGTGCCAGCTCACCACCCCAGGGGGAAGCTTTCTTT.